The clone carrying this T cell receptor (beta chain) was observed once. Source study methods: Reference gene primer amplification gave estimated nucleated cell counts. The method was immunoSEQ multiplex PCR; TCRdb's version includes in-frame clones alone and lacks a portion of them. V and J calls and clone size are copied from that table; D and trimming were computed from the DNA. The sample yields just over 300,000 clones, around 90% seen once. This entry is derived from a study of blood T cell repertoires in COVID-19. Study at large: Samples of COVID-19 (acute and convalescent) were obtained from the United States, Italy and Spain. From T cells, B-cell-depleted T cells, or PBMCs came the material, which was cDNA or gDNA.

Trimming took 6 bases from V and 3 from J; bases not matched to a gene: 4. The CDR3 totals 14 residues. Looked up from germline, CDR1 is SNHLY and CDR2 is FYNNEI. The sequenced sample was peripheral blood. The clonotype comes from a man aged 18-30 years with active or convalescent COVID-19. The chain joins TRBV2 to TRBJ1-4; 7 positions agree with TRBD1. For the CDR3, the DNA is TGTGCCAGCAGATACAGGGGATCTAATGAAAAACTGTTTTTT. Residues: CASRYRGSNEKLFF.